Listed below are T cell receptor beta chains from one sample, sequenced in a study of identifying expanded T cells in peripheral blood. Assay: immunoSEQ multiplex PCR; the TCRdb copy retains only in-frame clones and omits some. The sample yields around 66,000 clones, around 87% seen once. The material sequenced was blood. These receptors came from a person aged 18 to 75 in good health. CDR3s include the opening cysteine and the closing phenylalanine or tryptophan. A D gene is named only where the DNA matches it firmly. Expanded clones get a size class; other rows say once, few or many, or leave the size out.

clone size,J gene,V gene,D gene,CDR3 DNA,CDR3 protein
once,TRBJ2-7,TRBV19,-,TGTGCCAGTAGTAACTGGTACGGGGACACCTACGAGCAGTACTTC,CASSNWYGDTYEQYF
-,TRBJ2-2,TRBV4-1,TRBD1,TGCGCCAGCAGCCGACCAGGGGGCGTCACCGGGGAGCTGTTTTTT,CASSRPGGVTGELFF
-,TRBJ2-2,TRBV6-6,-,TGTGCCAGCAGTTTTCGACAACCCGTCACCGGGGAGCTGTTTTTT,CASSFRQPVTGELFF
few,TRBJ2-7,TRBV6-1,-,TGTGCCAGCAGCTTACAGGACGGGGGACACGAGCAGTACTTC,CASSLQDGGHEQYF
-,TRBJ2-7,TRBV13,-,TGTGCCAGCAGCTTAGGCTACGAGCAGTACTTC,CASSLGYEQYF
-,TRBJ2-3,TRBV19,-,TGTGCCAGTAGTACCCAGGTGACAGATACGCAGTATTTT,CASSTQVTDTQYF
-,TRBJ2-7,TRBV2,-,TGTGCCAGCAGCCCGACGGCCGGGAACCCGAGGCAGTACTTC,CASSPTAGNPRQYF
once,TRBJ2-1,TRBV2,-,TGTGCCAGCAGTGAGTTGACGGATGAGCAGTTCTTC,CASSELTDEQFF
many,TRBJ2-1,TRBV6-4,TRBD2,TGTGCCAGCAGTGAGCTAGCGGGAGAGGGCAATGAGCAGTTCTTC,CASSELAGEGNEQFF
-,TRBJ2-6,TRBV5-1,TRBD1,TGCGCCAGCAGCTTCACAGGGGCTGGGGCCAACGTCCTGACTTTC,CASSFTGAGANVLTF
-,TRBJ2-7,TRBV11-2,TRBD1,TGTGCCAGCAGCTCAACTCTAGGCTGGACAGGGCGTTTGCACGAGCAGTACTTC,CASSSTLGWTGRLHEQYF
-,TRBJ1-2,TRBV5-1,TRBD1,TGCGCCAGCAGCTCTCCGTTACAGGGGGCTAACTATGGCTACACCTTC,CASSSPLQGANYGYTF
few,TRBJ1-6,TRBV7-9,-,TGTGCCAGCAGCCCAATACTCCCTGGTTCACCCCTCCACTTT,CASSPILPGSPLHF
-,TRBJ2-1,TRBV10-3,-,TGTGCCATGGCAAGTGGCGGGTACAATGAGCAGTTCTTC,CAMASGGYNEQFF
-,TRBJ2-7,TRBV7-8,-,TGTGCCAGCAGCTATTCCCTCCCAGGTAGACTTGGGGCCGAGCAGTACTTC,CASSYSLPGRLGAEQYF
-,TRBJ2-7,TRBV7-2,-,TGTGCCAGCAGCCTCAAAGGCTACGAGCAGTACTTC,CASSLKGYEQYF
-,TRBJ1-3,TRBV5-1,TRBD1,TGCGCCAGCAGCTTGGGCAGGGGGAAACTCTCTGGAAACACCATATATTTT,CASSLGRGKLSGNTIYF
-,TRBJ2-1,TRBV6-4,TRBD2,TGTGCCAGCAGTGACAAAGCGGGGGGGCCCAATGAGCAGTTCTTC,CASSDKAGGPNEQFF
-,TRBJ1-6,TRBV6-5,-,TGTGCCAGCAGGTACAGGGAAAGCTCCTATAATTCACCCCTCCACTTT,CASRYRESSYNSPLHF
-,TRBJ1-5,TRBV27,-,TGTGCCAGCAGTCTGACTCGAACCCAAACCCAGCATTTT,CASSLTRTQTQHF
-,TRBJ2-7,TRBV28,TRBD1,TGTGCCAGCAGTTTGAAGCCAGGGGGCGGATACGAGCAGTACTTC,CASSLKPGGGYEQYF
-,TRBJ1-1,TRBV20-1,-,TGCAGTGCTGCCCCGGACACTGAAGCTTTCTTT,CSAAPDTEAFF
-,TRBJ2-1,TRBV28,-,TGTGCCAGCAGTTTTACCTACTACAGGGTCCCCCGGGGTGAGCAGTTCTTC,CASSFTYYRVPRGEQFF
-,TRBJ1-1,TRBV28,-,TGTGCCAGCAGTTTGTACGGACAGATGAACACTGAAGCTTTCTTT,CASSLYGQMNTEAFF
-,TRBJ2-3,TRBV15,TRBD1,TGTGCCACCAGCTCTCGGACAGGCTCCACAGATACGCAGTATTTT,CATSSRTGSTDTQYF
-,TRBJ1-4,TRBV7-9,-,TGTGCCAGCAGCCCGATGTGGCCAACTAATGAAAAACTGTTTTTT,CASSPMWPTNEKLFF
-,TRBJ2-3,TRBV6-1,-,TGTGCCAGCAGTGGGGCTTACAGGGGGGGAGATACGCAGTATTTT,CASSGAYRGGDTQYF